This T cell receptor (beta chain) is from a study of CD8 T cells in ankylosing spondylitis. Points from the study as a whole: Seemingly distinctive of ankylosing spondylitis blood was a TCR beta motif formed by eight highly homologous variants.

Using quantitative 5'-RACE with molecular barcodes, the authors made TCR beta libraries. Each CDR3 protein is one row after TCRdb ran MiXCR on the 5' RACE reads. Of about 540,000 distinct CDR3 sequences in the sample, 9.5% to 15% were seen once. A note on this clonotype: The antigen remains undetermined.

The CDR3 consists of 15 residues. V dropped 7 bases and J dropped 0 bases, with 13 bases sitting between them. The chain combines TRBV12-3 or TRBV12-4 with TRBJ1-3; D perhaps matches TRBD1 (6 bases). The clonotype originates from a male donor with ankylosing spondylitis. The sample taken for sequencing was blood, either unsorted or a sorted T cell fraction (not recorded which). CDR3 bases: TGTGCCAGCACCAAGGACAGCTTCTCTGGAAACACCATATATTTT. Translation gives CASTKDSFSGNTIYF.